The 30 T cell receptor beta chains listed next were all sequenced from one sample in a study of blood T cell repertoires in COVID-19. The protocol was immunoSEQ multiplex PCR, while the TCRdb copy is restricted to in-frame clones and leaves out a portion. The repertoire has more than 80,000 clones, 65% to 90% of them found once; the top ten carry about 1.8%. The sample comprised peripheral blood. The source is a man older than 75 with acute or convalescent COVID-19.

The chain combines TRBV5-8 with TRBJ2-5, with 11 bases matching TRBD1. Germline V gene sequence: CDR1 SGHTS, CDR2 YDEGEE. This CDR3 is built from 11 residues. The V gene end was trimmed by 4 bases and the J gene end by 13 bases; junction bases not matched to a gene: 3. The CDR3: CASSPDRGPYF. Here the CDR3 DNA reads TGTGCCAGCAGCCCGGACAGGGGGCCGTACTTC. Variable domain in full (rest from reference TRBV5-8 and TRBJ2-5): EAGVTQSPTHLIKTRGQQATLRCSPISGHTSVYWYQQALGLGLQFLLWYDEGEERNRGNFPPRFSGRQFPNYSSELNVNALELEDSALYLCASSPDRGPYFGPGTRLLVL.

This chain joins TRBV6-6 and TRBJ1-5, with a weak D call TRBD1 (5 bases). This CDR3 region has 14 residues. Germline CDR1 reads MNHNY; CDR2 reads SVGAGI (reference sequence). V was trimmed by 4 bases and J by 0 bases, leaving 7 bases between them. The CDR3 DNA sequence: TGTGCCAGCAGTTCAGGGAATAGCAATCAGCCCCAGCATTTT. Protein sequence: CASSSGNSNQPQHF.

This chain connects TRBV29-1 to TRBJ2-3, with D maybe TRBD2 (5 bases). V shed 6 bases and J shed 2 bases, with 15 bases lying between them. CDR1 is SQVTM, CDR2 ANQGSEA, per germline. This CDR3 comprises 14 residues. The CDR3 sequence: CSVERSRDTDTQYF. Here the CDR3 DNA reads TGCAGCGTGGAGAGGAGTCGGGACACAGATACGCAGTATTTT.

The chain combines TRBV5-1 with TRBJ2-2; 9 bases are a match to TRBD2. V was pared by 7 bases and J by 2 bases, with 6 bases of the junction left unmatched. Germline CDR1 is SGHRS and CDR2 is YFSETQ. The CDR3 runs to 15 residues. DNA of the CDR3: TGCGCCAGCCGGAGGACTAGCGTTAACACCGGGGAGCTGTTTTTT. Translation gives CASRRTSVNTGELFF.

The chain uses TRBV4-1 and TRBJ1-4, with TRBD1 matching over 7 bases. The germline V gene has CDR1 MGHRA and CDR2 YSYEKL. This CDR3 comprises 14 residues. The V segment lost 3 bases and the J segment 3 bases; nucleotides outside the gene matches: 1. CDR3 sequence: CASSHRGANEKLFF. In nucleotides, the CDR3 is TGCGCCAGCAGCCACAGGGGGGCTAATGAAAAACTGTTTTTT.

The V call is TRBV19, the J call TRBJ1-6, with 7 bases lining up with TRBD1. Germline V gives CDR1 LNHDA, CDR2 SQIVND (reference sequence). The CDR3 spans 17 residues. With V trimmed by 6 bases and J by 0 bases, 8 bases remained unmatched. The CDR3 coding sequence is TGTGCCAGTAGCCTCGGGACAGCTAGCTCCTATAATTCACCCCTCCACTTT. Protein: CASSLGTASSYNSPLHF.

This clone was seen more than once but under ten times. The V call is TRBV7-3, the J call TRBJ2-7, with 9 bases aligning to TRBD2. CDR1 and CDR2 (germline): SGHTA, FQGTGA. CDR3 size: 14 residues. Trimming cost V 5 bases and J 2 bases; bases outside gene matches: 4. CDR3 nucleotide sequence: TGTGCCAGCAGCCCTAGCGGGGATACCTACGAGCAGTACTTC. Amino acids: CASSPSGDTYEQYF.

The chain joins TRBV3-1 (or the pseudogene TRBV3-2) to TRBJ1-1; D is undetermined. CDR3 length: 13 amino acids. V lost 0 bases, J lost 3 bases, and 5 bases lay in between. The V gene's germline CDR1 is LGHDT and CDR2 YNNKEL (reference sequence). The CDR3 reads CASSQERYTEAFF. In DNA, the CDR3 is TGTGCCAGCAGCCAAGAGAGATACACTGAAGCTTTCTTT.

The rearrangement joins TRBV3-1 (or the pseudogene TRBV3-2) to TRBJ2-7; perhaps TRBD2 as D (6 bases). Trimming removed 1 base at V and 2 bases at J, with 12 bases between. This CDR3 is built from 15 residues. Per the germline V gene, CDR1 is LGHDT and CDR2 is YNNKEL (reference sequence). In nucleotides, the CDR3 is TGTGCCAGCAGCCAAGCGGGGGAGGCGACCTACGAGCAGTACTTC. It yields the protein CASSQAGEATYEQYF.

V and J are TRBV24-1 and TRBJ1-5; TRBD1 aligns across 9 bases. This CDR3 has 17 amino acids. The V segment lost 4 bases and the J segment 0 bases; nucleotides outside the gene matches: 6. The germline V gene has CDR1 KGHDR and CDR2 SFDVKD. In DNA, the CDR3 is TGTGCCACCAGTGACCCGGGACAGGGCAATAGCAATCAGCCCCAGCATTTT. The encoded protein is CATSDPGQGNSNQPQHF.

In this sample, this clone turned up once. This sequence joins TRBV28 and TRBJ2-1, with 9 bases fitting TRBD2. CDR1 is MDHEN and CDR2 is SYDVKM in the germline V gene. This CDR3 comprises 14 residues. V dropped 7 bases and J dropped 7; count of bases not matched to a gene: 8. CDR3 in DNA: TGTGCCAGCATGGAAATAGCGGGAGTGAATGAGCAGTTCTTC. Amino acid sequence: CASMEIAGVNEQFF.

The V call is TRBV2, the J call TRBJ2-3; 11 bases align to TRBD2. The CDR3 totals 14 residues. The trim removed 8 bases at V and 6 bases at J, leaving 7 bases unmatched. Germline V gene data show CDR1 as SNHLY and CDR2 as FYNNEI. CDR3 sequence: CASRLAGGKDTQYF. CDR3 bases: TGTGCCAGCCGGCTAGCGGGAGGAAAGGATACGCAGTATTTT.

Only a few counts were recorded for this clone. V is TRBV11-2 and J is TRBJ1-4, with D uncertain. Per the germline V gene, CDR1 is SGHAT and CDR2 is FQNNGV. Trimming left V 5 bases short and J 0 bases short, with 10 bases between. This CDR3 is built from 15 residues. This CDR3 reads CASSRDGTTNEKLFF. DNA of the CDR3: TGTGCCAGCAGCCGCGACGGGACAACTAATGAAAAACTGTTTTTT.

The CDR3 coding sequence is TGTGCCAGCAGCTTGACAGGGGGCCTTCTTGGGGTGAGGCAGTTCTTC. This gives the protein CASSLTGGLLGVRQFF. The chain carries TRBV5-8 and TRBJ2-1, with 9 bases matching TRBD1. Losses at the gene ends were 1 base for V and 12 bases for J; bases not matched to a gene: 14. The V gene's germline CDR1 is SGHTS and CDR2 YDEGEE. The length of the CDR3 is 16 residues.

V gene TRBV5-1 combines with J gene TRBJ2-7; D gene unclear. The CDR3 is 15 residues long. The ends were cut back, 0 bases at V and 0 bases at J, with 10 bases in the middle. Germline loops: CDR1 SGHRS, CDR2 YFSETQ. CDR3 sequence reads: CASSLVLADSYEQYF. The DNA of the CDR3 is TGCGCCAGCAGCTTGGTACTGGCGGACTCCTACGAGCAGTACTTC.

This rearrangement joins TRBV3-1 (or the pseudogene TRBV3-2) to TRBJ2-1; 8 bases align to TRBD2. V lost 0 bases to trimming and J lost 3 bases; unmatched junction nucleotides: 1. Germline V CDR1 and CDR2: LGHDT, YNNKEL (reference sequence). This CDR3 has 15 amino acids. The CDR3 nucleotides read TGTGCCAGCAGCCAAGAAACTAGCGGCTACAATGAGCAGTTCTTC. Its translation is CASSQETSGYNEQFF.

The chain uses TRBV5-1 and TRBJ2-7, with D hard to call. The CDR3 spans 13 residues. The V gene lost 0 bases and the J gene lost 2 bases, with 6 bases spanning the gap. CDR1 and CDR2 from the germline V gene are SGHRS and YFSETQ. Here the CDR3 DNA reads TGCGCCAGCAGCTTGGGACTTACCTACGAGCAGTACTTC. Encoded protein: CASSLGLTYEQYF.

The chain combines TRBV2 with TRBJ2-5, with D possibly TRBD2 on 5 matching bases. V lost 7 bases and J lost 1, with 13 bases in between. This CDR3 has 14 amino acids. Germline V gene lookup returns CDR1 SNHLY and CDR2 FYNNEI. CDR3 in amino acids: CASIHEGPQETQYF. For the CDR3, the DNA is TGTGCCAGCATCCACGAGGGCCCCCAAGAGACCCAGTACTTC.

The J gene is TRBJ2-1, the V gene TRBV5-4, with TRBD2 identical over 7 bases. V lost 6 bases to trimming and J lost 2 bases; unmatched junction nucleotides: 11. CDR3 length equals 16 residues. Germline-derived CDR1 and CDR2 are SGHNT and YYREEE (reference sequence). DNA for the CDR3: TGTGCCAGCACCTCGGGGGGACGCACTACCTACAATGAGCAGTTCTTC. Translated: CASTSGGRTTYNEQFF.

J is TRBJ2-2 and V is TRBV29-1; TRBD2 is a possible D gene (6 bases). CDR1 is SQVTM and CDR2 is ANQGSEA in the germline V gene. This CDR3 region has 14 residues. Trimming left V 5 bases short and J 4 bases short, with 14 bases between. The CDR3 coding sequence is TGCAGCGTTCGCCGGGGAGGATCCACCGGGGAGCTGTTTTTT. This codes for CSVRRGGSTGELFF.

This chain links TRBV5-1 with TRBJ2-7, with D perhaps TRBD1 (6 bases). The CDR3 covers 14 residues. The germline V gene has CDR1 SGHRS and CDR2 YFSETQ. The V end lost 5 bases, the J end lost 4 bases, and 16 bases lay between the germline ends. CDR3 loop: CASSTSGTTYEQYF. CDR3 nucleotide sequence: TGCGCCAGCAGTACTTCCGGGACAACGTACGAGCAGTACTTC. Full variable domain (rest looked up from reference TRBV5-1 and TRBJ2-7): KAGVTQTPRYLIKTRGQQVTLSCSPISGHRSVSWYQQTPGQGLQFLFEYFSETQRNKGNFPGRFSGRQFSNSRSEMNVSTLELGDSALYLCASSTSGTTYEQYFGPGTRLTVT.

CDR3 sequence reads: CASSARERGPDTQYF. The CDR3 bases are TGTGCCAGCAGTGCCCGGGAGAGAGGACCAGATACGCAGTATTTT. V usage is TRBV5-4 and J usage is TRBJ2-3; weak D call: TRBD2 (6 bases). There are 15 residues in the CDR3. Trimming stripped 5 bases from V and 4 bases from J, with 17 bases between. CDR1 and CDR2 from the germline V gene are SGHNT and YYREEE (reference sequence).

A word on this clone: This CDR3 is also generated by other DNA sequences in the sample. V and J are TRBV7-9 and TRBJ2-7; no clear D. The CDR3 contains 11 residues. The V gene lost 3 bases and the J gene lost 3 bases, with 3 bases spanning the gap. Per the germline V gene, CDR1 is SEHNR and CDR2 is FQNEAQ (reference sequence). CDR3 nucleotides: TGTGCCAGCAGCTTCAGCTACGAGCAGTACTTC. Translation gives CASSFSYEQYF.

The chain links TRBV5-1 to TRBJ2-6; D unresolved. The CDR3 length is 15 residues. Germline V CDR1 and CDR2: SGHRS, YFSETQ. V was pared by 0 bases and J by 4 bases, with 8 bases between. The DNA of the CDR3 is TGCGCCAGCAGCTTGGGTCCCGTGGGGGCCAACGTCCTGACTTTC. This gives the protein CASSLGPVGANVLTF.

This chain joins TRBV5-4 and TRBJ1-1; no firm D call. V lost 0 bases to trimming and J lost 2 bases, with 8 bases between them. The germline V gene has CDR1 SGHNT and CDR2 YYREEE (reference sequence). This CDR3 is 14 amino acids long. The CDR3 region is CASSLAGYNTEAFF. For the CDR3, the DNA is TGTGCCAGCAGCTTGGCGGGATATAACACTGAAGCTTTCTTT.

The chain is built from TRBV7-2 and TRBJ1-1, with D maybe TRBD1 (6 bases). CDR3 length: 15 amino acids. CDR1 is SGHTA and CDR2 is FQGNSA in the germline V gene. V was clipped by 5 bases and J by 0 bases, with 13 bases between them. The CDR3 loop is CASSPQGIMNTEAFF. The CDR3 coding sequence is TGTGCCAGCAGCCCACAGGGTATCATGAACACTGAAGCTTTCTTT.

The DNA of the CDR3 is TGCGCCAGCGGAAGGACAGGGGGCCGGGGCACAGATACGCAGTATTTT. Its protein product is CASGRTGGRGTDTQYF. The V and J genes are TRBV5-1 and TRBJ2-3; 11 bases fit TRBD1. Trimming removed 7 bases from V and 1 base from J; junction bases left unmatched: 8. Germline values: CDR1 SGHRS, CDR2 YFSETQ. The CDR3 runs to 16 residues. The full variable domain, in which reference TRBV5-1 and TRBJ2-3 provide the parts outside the CDR3, is KAGVTQTPRYLIKTRGQQVTLSCSPISGHRSVSWYQQTPGQGLQFLFEYFSETQRNKGNFPGRFSGRQFSNSRSEMNVSTLELGDSALYLCASGRTGGRGTDTQYFGPGTRLTVL.

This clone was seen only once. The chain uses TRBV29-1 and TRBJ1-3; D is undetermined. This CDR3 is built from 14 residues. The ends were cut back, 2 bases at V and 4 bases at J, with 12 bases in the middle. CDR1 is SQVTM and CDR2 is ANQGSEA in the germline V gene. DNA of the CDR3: TGCAGCGTTGAAATCCCTTCTAGGGGAAACACCATATATTTT. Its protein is CSVEIPSRGNTIYF.

The CDR3 region is CAIRQGAQGYGYTF. In DNA, the CDR3 is TGTGCCATCAGACAGGGGGCGCAAGGCTATGGCTACACCTTC. This sequence joins TRBV28 and TRBJ1-2; 10 bases fit TRBD1. Trimming removed 10 bases from V and 4 bases from J; junction bases left unmatched: 9. The CDR3 totals 14 residues. Germline V CDR1 and CDR2: MDHEN, SYDVKM.

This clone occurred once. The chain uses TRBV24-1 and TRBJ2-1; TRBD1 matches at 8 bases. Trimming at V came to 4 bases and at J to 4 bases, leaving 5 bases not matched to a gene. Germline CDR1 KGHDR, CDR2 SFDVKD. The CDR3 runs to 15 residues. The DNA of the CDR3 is TGTGCCACCAGTGACCCGGACAGGGATTACAATGAGCAGTTCTTC. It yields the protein CATSDPDRDYNEQFF.